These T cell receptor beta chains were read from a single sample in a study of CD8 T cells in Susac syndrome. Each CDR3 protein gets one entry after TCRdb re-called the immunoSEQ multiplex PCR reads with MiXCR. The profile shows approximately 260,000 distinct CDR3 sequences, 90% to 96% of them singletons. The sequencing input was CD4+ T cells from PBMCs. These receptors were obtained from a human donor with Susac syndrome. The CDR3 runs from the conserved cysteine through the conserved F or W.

CSASAASGRRGEQFF	TRBV20-1	TRBJ2-1
CATSRGQIYGYTF	TRBV15	TRBJ1-2
CSVVNPGLQETQYF	TRBV29-1	TRBJ2-5
CASSESRVRKNIQYF	TRBV2	TRBJ2-4
CASSLARLAGPYNEQFF	TRBV7-6	TRBJ2-1
CSVEEIYFGTGGAETQYF	TRBV29-1	TRBJ2-5
CASNLDGLYGYTF	TRBV28	TRBJ1-2
CSAKRGLAEAYEQYF	TRBV20-1	TRBJ2-7
CSARGVGQQQFF	TRBV20-1	TRBJ2-1
CASSGSGLAVYEQFF	TRBV5-1	TRBJ2-1
CASSEGNSNQPQHF	TRBV2	TRBJ1-5